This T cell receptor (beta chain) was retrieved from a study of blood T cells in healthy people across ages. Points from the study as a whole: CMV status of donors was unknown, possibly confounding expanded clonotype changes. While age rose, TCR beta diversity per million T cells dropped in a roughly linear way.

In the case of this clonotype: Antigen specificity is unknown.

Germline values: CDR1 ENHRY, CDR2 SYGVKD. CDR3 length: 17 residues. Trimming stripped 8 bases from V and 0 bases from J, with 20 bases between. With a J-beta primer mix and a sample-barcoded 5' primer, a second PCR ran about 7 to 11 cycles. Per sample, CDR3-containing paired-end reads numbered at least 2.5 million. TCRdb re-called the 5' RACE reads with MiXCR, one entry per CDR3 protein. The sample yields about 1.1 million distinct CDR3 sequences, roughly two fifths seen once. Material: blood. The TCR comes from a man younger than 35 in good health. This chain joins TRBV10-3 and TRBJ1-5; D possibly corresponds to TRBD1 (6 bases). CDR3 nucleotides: TGTGCCATCGGCGGCGGGGGGCCGATCGGTAGCAATCAGCCCCAGCATTTT. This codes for CAIGGGGPIGSNQPQHF.